The source of this T cell receptor (beta chain) is a study of blood T cell repertoires in COVID-19. The table came from immunoSEQ multiplex PCR; TCRdb's copy has only in-frame clones and leaves some out. Of 69,000 or so clones in the sample, approximately 82% were seen once. The CDR3 totals 14 residues. Germline V gives CDR1 MNHEY, CDR2 SVGAGI. The V end lost 5 bases, the J end lost 6 bases, and 16 bases lay between the germline ends. Sample: peripheral blood. The J gene is TRBJ1-2, the V gene TRBV6-5; D is possibly TRBD1 (6 bases). The TCR sequence derives from a woman of 80 years or more with acute or convalescent COVID-19. The chain's CDR3 is CASSPQGGLDGYTF. For the CDR3, the DNA is TGTGCCAGCAGTCCACAGGGCGGATTGGATGGCTACACCTTC.